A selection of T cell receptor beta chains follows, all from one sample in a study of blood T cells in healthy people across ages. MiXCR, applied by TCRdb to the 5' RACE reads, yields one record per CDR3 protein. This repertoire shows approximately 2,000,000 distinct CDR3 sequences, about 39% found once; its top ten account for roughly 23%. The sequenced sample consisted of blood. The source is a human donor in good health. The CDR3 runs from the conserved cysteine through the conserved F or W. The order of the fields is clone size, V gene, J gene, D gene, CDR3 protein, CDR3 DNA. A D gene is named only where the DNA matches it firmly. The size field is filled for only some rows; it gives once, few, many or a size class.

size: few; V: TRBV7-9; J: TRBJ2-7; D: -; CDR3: CASSLLPDSYEQYF; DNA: TGTGCCAGCAGCCTACTACCGGACAGCTACGAGCAGTACTTC
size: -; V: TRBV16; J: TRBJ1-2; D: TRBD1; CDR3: CASNRDSLRTYTF; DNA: TGTGCCAGCAATCGGGACAGCCTTCGAACCTACACCTTC
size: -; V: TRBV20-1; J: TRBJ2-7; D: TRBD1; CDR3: CSARFTGGGQYF; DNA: TGCAGTGCTAGATTTACAGGGGGCGGGCAGTACTTC
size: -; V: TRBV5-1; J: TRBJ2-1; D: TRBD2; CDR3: CASRDSGGAYEQFF; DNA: TGCGCCAGCAGGGATAGCGGGGGGGCCTATGAGCAGTTCTTC
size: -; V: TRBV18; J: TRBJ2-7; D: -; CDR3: CASSLGHIYEQYF; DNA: TGTGCCAGCTCCCTGGGACATATCTACGAGCAGTACTTC
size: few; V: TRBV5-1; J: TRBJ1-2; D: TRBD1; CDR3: CASSPDRGSVVDGYTF; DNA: TGCGCCAGCAGCCCTGACAGGGGAAGTGTGGTGGATGGCTACACCTTC
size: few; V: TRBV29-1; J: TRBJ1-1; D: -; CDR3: CSVREGGTEAFF; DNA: TGCAGCGTAAGGGAAGGGGGCACTGAAGCTTTCTTT
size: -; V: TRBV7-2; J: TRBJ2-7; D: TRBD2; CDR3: CASSHGLAGGSEQYF; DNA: TGTGCCAGCAGCCACGGACTAGCGGGGGGATCCGAGCAGTACTTC
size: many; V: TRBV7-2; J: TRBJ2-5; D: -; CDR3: CASSPRAGQETQYF; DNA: TGTGCCAGCAGCCCTCGAGCGGGCCAAGAGACCCAGTACTTC
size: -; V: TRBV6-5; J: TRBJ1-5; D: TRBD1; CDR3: CASRYDRDLQPQHF; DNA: TGTGCCAGCAGGTACGACAGGGATTTGCAGCCCCAGCATTTT
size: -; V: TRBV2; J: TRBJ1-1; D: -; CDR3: CASSMQGSGRRRMAAFF; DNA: TGTGCCAGCAGTATGCAGGGGTCCGGGCGACGGCGAATGGCAGCTTTCTTT
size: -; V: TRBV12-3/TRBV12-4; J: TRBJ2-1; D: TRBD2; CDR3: CASSFEIGGYNEQFF; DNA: TGTGCCAGCAGTTTCGAAATCGGGGGGTACAATGAGCAGTTCTTC
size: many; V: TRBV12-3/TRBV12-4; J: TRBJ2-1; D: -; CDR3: CASSLRRGDPNEQFF; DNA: TGTGCCAGCAGTTTACGGAGGGGTGATCCGAATGAGCAGTTCTTC
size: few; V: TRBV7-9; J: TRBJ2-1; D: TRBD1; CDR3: CASSYDRGRLHEQFF; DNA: TGTGCCAGCAGCTACGACAGGGGGCGTTTGCATGAGCAGTTCTTC
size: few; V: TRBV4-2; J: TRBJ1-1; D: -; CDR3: CASSQDQGVNTEAFF; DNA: TGTGCCAGCAGCCAAGATCAGGGAGTGAACACTGAAGCTTTCTTT
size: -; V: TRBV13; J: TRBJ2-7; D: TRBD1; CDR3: CASSLLTQTSRQGAASEQYF; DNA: TGTGCCAGCAGCTTACTTACCCAAACTAGCAGACAGGGGGCAGCTAGCGAGCAGTACTTC
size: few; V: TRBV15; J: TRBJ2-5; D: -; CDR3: CATSRKGLSPTQYF; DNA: TGTGCCACCAGCAGGAAAGGACTCAGCCCGACCCAGTACTTC
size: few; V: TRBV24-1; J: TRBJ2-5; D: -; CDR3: CATSALGEVETQYF; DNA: TGTGCCACCAGTGCCCTTGGGGAGGTCGAGACCCAGTACTTC
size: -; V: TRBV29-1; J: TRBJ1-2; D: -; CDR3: CSVGLQLGTAYGHTF; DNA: TGCAGCGTCGGGCTCCAACTCGGGACGGCCTATGGCCACACCTTC
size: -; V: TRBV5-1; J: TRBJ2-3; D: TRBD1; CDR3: CASSTTGEGPADTQYF; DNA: TGCGCCAGCAGCACGACAGGGGAAGGACCAGCGGATACGCAGTATTTT
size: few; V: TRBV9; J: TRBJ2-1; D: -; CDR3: CASSLDPNEQFF; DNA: TGTGCCAGCAGTCTCGACCCCAATGAGCAGTTCTTC
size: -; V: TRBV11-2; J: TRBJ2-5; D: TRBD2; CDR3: CASSRGLAGKGETQYF; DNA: TGTGCCAGCAGCCGTGGACTAGCGGGGAAGGGGGAGACCCAGTACTTC
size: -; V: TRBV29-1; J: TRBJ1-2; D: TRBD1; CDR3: CSVGRKGADGYTF; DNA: TGCAGCGTTGGTCGGAAGGGGGCGGATGGCTACACCTTC
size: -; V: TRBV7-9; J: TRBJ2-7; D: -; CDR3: CASSRDSLGEQYF; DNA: TGTGCCAGCAGCCGTGACTCTCTGGGGGAGCAGTACTTC
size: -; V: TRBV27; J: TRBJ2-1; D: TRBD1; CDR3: CASSQGQGAYNEQCF; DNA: TGTGCCAGCAGCCAGGGACAGGGGGCCTACAATGAGCAGTGCTTC
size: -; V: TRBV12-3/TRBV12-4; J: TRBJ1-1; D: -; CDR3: CASSSPLAGINTEAFF; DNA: TGTGCCAGCAGTTCCCCATTAGCGGGGATAAACACTGAAGCTTTCTTT
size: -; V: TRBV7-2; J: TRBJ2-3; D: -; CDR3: CASSPSVSLNTQNF; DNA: TGTGCCAGCAGCCCCTCCGTGAGTCTAAATACGCAGAATTTT
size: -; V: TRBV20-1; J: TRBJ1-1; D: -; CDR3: CSAERTDEAFF; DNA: TGCAGTGCCGAGAGGACGGATGAAGCTTTCTTT
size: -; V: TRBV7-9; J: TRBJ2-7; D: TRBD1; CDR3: CASSLPRDRPYEQYF; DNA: TGTGCCAGCAGCTTACCCCGGGACAGGCCCTACGAGCAGTACTTC
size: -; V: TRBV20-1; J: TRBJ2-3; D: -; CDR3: CSAIGAGNTDTQYF; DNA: TGCAGTGCTATAGGGGCAGGAAACACAGATACGCAGTATTTT
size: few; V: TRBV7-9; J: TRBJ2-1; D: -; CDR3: CASSWGTEQFF; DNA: TGTGCCAGCAGCTGGGGGACAGAGCAGTTCTTC
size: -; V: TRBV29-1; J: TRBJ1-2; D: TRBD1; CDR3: CSAEDRELGYTF; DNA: TGCAGCGCCGAGGACAGGGAACTTGGCTACACCTTC
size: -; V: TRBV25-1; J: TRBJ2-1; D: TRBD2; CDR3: CASLREGRNEQFF; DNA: TGTGCCAGCCTACGGGAGGGAAGGAATGAGCAGTTCTTC
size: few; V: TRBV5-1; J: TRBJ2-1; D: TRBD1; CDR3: CASSFGQGSMNEQFF; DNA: TGCGCCAGCAGCTTTGGACAGGGCAGTATGAATGAGCAGTTCTTC
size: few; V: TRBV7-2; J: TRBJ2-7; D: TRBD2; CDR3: CASSVSSGGPLFSYEQYF; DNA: TGTGCCAGCAGCGTTTCTAGCGGGGGGCCCCTATTCTCCTACGAGCAGTACTTC